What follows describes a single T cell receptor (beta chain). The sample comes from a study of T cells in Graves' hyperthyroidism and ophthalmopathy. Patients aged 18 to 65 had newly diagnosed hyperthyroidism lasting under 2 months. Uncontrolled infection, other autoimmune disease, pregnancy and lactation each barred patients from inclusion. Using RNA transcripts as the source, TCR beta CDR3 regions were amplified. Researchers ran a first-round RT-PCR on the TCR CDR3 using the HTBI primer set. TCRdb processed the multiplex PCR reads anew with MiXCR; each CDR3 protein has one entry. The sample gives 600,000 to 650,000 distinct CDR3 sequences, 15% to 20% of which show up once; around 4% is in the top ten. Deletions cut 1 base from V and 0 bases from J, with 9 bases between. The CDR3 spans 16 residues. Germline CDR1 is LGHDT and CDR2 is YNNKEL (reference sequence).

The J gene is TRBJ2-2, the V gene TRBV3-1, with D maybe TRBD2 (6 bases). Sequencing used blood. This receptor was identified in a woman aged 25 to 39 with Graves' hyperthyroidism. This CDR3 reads CASSQAASANTGELFF. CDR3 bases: TGTGCCAGCAGCCAAGCGGCTAGCGCGAACACCGGGGAGCTGTTTTTT.